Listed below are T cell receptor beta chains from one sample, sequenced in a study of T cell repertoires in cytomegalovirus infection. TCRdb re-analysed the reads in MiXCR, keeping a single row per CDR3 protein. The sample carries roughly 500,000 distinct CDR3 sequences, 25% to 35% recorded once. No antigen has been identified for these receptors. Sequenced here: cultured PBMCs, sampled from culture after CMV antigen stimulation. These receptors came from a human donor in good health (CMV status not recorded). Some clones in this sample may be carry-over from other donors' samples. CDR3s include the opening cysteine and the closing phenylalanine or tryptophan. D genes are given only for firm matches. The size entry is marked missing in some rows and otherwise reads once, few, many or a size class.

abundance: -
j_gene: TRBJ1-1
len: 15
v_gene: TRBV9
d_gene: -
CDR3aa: CASSVDGALGTEAFF
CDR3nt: TGTGCCAGCAGCGTAGACGGCGCCCTTGGGACTGAAGCTTTCTTT

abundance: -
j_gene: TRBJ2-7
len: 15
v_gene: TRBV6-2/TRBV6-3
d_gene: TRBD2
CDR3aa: CASSYPFAGAHEQYF
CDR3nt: TGTGCCAGCAGTTACCCCTTCGCGGGAGCTCACGAGCAGTACTTC

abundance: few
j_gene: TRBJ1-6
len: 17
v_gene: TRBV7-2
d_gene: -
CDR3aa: CASSLSTESSYNSPLHF
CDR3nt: TGTGCCAGCAGCTTATCAACAGAGAGCTCCTATAATTCACCCCTCCACTTT

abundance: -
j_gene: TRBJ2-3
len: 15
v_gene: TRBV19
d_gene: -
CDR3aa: CASSILGGLTDTQYF
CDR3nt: TGTGCCAGTAGTATTCTCGGAGGGCTCACAGATACGCAGTATTTT

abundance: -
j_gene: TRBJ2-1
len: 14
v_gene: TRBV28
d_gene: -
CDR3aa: CASSFEQPNNEQFF
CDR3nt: TGTGCCAGCAGTTTTGAGCAGCCCAACAATGAGCAGTTCTTC

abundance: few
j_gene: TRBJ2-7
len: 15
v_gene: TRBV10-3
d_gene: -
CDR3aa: CAISESLGSDYEQYF
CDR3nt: TGTGCCATCAGTGAGTCGCTCGGGAGCGACTACGAGCAGTACTTC

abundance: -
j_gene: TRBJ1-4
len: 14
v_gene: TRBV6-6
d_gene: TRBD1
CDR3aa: CASSKGQVNEKLFF
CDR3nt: TGTGCCAGCAGTAAGGGACAGGTTAATGAAAAACTGTTTTTT

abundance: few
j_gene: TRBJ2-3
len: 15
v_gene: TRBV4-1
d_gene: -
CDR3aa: CASSQVPGPTDTQYF
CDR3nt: TGCGCCAGCAGCCAAGTCCCAGGGCCCACAGATACGCAGTATTTT

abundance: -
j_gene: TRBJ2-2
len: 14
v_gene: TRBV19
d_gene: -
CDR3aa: CASGRGSYTGELFF
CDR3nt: TGTGCCAGTGGCCGCGGCAGCTACACCGGGGAGCTGTTTTTT

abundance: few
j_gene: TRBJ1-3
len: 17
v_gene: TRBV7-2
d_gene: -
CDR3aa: CASSLASDSSPGNTIYF
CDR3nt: TGTGCCAGCAGCTTAGCGTCAGATAGTTCGCCCGGAAACACCATATATTTT

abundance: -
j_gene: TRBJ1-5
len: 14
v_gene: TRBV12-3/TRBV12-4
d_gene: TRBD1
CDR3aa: CASSRQGTWQPQHF
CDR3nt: TGTGCCAGCAGTAGACAGGGGACCTGGCAGCCCCAGCATTTT

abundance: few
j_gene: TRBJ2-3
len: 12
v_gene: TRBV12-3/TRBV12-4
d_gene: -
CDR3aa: CASSPQRDTQYF
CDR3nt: TGTGCCAGCAGTCCCCAACGGGATACGCAGTATTTT

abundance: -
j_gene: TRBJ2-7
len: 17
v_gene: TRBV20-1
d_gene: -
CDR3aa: CSASRFLGAAPSYEQYF
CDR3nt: TGCAGTGCTAGTAGGTTTTTGGGGGCCGCTCCCTCCTACGAGCAGTACTTC

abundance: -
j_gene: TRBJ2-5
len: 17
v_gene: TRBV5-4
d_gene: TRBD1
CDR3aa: CASSLRGTGRREETQYF
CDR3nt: TGTGCCAGCAGCTTGAGGGGGACAGGGAGGAGGGAAGAGACCCAGTACTTC

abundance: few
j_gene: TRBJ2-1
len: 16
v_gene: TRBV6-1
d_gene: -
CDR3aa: CASSGGAGVPQNEQFF
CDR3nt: TGTGCCAGCAGTGGAGGGGCAGGCGTCCCGCAGAATGAGCAGTTCTTC

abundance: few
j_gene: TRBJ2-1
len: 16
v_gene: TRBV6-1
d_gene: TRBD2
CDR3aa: CASSRTSSGTHNEQFF
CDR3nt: TGTGCCAGCAGTCGAACATCTAGCGGGACCCACAATGAGCAGTTCTTC

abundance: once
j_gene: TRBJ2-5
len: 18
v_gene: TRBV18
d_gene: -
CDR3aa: CASSRTQPGQSRSQTQYF
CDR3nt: TGTGCCAGCTCACGAACCCAGCCTGGACAGTCTAGGAGTCAGACCCAGTACTTC

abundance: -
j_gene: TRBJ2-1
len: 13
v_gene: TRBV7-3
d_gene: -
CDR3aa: CASSFMSRSEQFF
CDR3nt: TGTGCCAGCAGCTTTATGTCGAGGAGTGAGCAGTTCTTC

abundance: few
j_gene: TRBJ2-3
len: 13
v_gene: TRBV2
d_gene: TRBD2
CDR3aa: CASTSGGADTQYF
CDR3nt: TGTGCCAGCACGTCGGGGGGGGCAGATACGCAGTATTTT

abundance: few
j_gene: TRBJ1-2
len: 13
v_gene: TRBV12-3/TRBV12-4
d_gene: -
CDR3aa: CASSSGQTGGYTF
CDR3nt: TGTGCCAGCAGTTCGGGCCAGACGGGGGGCTACACCTTC

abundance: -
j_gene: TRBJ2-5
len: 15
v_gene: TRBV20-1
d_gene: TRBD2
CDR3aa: CSGHLLAGTKETQYF
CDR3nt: TGCAGTGGTCATTTACTAGCGGGAACGAAAGAGACCCAGTACTTC

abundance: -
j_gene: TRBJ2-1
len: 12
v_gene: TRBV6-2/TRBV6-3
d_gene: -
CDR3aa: CASSHRDNEQFF
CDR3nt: TGTGCCAGCAGTCATCGAGACAATGAGCAGTTCTTC

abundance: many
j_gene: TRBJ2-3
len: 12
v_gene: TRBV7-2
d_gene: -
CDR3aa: CASSLLGDTQYF
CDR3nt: TGTGCCAGCAGCCTACTAGGAGATACGCAGTATTTT

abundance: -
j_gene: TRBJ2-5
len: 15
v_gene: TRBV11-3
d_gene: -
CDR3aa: CASSSGTNLIETQYF
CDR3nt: TGTGCCAGCAGCTCCGGGACGAATCTCATAGAGACCCAGTACTTC

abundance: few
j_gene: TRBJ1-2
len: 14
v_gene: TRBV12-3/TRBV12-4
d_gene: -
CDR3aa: CASSQGLANYGYTF
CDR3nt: TGTGCCAGCAGTCAGGGGTTAGCTAACTATGGCTACACCTTC

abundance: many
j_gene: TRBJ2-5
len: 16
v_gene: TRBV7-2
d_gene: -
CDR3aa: CASSLASSLAAETQYF
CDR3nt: TGTGCCAGCAGCTTAGCGTCTTCTTTGGCAGCGGAGACCCAGTACTTC

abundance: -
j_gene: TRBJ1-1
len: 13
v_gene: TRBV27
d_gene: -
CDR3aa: CASSPHWNTEAFF
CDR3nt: TGTGCCAGCAGTCCTCACTGGAACACTGAAGCTTTCTTT

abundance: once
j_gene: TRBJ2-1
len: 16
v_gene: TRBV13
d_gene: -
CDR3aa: CASSLAGKETYNEQFF
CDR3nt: TGTGCCAGCAGCTTAGCCGGGAAGGAAACCTACAATGAGCAGTTCTTC

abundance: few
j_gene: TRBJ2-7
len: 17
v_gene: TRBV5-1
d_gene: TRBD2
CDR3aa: CASSSGLAGGYSYEQYF
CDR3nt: TGCGCCAGCAGCTCGGGACTAGCGGGAGGCTACTCCTACGAGCAGTACTTC

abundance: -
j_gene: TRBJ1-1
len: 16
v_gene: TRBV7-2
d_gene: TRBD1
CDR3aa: CASSLGDRGWNTEAFF
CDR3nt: TGTGCCAGCAGCTTAGGGGACAGGGGTTGGAACACTGAAGCTTTCTTT

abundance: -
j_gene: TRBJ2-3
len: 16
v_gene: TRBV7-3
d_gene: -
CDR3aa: CASSLTRRDFTDTQYF
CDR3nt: TGTGCCAGCAGCTTAACGCGTCGGGACTTCACAGATACGCAGTATTTT

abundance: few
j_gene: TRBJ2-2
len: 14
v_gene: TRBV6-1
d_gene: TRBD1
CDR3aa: CASSQQGDTGELFF
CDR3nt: TGTGCCAGCAGTCAACAGGGGGACACCGGGGAGCTGTTTTTT

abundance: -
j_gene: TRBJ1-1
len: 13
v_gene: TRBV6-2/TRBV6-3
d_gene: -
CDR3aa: CASSVTTNTEAFF
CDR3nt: TGTGCCAGCAGCGTTACAACGAACACTGAAGCTTTCTTT

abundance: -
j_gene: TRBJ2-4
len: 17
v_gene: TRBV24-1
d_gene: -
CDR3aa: CATSDRDTFGAKNIQYF
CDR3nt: TGTGCCACCAGTGACCGTGACACGTTTGGGGCCAAAAACATTCAGTACTTC

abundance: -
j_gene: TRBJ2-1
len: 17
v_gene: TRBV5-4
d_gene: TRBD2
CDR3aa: CASRGGLAGAYYNEQFF
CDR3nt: TGTGCCAGCAGGGGCGGGTTAGCGGGAGCCTACTACAATGAGCAGTTCTTC

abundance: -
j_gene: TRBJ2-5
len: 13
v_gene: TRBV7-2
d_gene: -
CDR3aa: CASRNRVEETQYF
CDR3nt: TGTGCCAGCAGGAACCGGGTCGAAGAGACCCAGTACTTC

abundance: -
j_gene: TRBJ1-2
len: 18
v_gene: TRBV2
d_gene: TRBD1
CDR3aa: CASSEDLGGGTGNYGYTF
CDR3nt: TGTGCCAGCAGTGAAGATCTAGGCGGGGGGACAGGGAACTATGGCTACACCTTC

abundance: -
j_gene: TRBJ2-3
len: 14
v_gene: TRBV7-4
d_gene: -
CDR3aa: CACSRGASTDTQYF
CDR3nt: TGTGCCTGCAGCCGGGGGGCTAGCACAGATACGCAGTATTTT

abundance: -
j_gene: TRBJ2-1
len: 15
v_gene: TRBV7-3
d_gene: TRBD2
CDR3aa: CASRTSGSSYNEQFF
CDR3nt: TGTGCCAGCAGAACTAGCGGGAGCTCCTACAATGAGCAGTTCTTC

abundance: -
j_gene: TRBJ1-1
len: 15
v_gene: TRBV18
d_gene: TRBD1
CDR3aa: CASSRLDRGITEAFF
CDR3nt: TGTGCCAGCTCACGCCTGGACAGGGGAATAACTGAAGCTTTCTTT